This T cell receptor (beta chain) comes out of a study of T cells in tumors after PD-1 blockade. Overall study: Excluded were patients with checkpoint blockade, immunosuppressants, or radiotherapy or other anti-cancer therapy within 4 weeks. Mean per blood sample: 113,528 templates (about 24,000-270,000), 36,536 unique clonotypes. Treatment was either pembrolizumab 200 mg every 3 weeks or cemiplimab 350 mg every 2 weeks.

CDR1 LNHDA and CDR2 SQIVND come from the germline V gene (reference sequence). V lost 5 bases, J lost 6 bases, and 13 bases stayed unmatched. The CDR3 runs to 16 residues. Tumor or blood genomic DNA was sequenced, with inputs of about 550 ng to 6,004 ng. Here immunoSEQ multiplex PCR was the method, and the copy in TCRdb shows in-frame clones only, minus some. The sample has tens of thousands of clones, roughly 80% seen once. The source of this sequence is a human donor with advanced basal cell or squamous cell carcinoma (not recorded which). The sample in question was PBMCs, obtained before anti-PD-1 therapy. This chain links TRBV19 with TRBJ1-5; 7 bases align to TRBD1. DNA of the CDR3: TGTGCCAGTAGTTCGATTCAGGGGGATGATGCTCAGCCCCAGCATTTT. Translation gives CASSSIQGDDAQPQHF.